The 25 T cell receptor beta chains below all came from one sample that was sequenced in a study of cytomegalovirus exposure and HLA in healthy donors. The repertoire was sequenced with immunoSEQ multiplex PCR; TCRdb's copy has only in-frame clones and lacks some. The data hold roughly 130,000 clones, with 85% to 90% observed a single time. The specimen was PBMCs. All receptors derive from a man aged 18 to 30 in good health and CMV-seronegative.

The rearrangement links TRBV7-9 to TRBJ2-1; 9 bases fit TRBD1. V was clipped by 2 bases and J by 7 bases; unmatched bases: 3. This CDR3 is built from 14 residues. Germline CDR1 and CDR2: SEHNR and FQNEAQ (reference sequence). The CDR3 protein is CASSLYRGRNEQFF. The CDR3 DNA reads as TGTGCCAGCAGCTTATACAGGGGGCGGAATGAGCAGTTCTTC.

The chain links TRBV5-4 to TRBJ2-2; the match to TRBD1 covers 9 bases. Germline V lookup: CDR1 SGHNT, CDR2 YYREEE (reference sequence). The V gene end was trimmed by 5 bases and the J gene end by 6 bases; junction bases not matched to a gene: 8. This CDR3 region has 15 residues. CDR3 in DNA: TGTGCCAGCAGTCCGCCGGGACAGGGAGCCGGGGAGCTGTTTTTT. Translated, it gives CASSPPGQGAGELFF.

The J gene is TRBJ2-1, the V gene TRBV10-1, with D possibly TRBD1 on 6 matching bases. Looked up from germline, CDR1 is WNHNN and CDR2 is SYGVQD (reference sequence). The V end lost 0 bases, the J end lost 7 bases, and 13 bases lay between the germline ends. This CDR3 is 15 amino acids long. The CDR3 nucleotides are TGCGCCAGCAGTGAGTCATCCCCCAGGGGAAATGAGCAGTTCTTC. Translating gives CASSESSPRGNEQFF.

The rearrangement uses TRBV7-9 and TRBJ1-1; possible D gene TRBD1, 5 bases. CDR3 length: 18 residues. Trimming pared 5 bases from V and 7 bases from J, leaving 29 bases between. Germline lookup yields CDR1 SEHNR and CDR2 FQNEAQ (reference sequence). The CDR3 reads CASSPLAGVLSPLSEAFF. The CDR3 DNA follows: TGTGCCAGCAGCCCACTCGCGGGGGTGCTATCCCCTTTAAGTGAAGCTTTCTTT.

This chain connects TRBV27 to TRBJ2-5, with D possibly TRBD1 on 5 matching bases. CDR3 length: 12 residues. V gave up 8 bases and J gave up 4 bases, with 11 bases separating them. Germline loops: CDR1 MNHEY, CDR2 SMNVEV (reference sequence). The CDR3 spells CASGQGVETQYF. The CDR3 nucleotides are TGTGCCAGCGGGCAGGGTGTAGAGACCCAGTACTTC.

This chain joins TRBV5-1 and TRBJ2-1, with D uncertain. Germline V lookup: CDR1 SGHRS, CDR2 YFSETQ. The CDR3 totals 15 residues. Deletions cut 1 base from V and 0 bases from J, with 8 bases between. The CDR3 spells CASSLSPSSYNEQFF. The CDR3, as DNA: TGCGCCAGCAGCTTGAGTCCCAGCTCCTACAATGAGCAGTTCTTC.

The CDR3 reads CASRAASETQYF. The CDR3 region has the DNA TGTGCCAGCAGAGCGGCCTCAGAGACCCAGTACTTC. The chain recombines TRBV6-6 with TRBJ2-5, with TRBD2 as a possible D gene (5 bases). V lost 6 bases, J lost 4 bases, and 9 bases lay in between. Germline CDR1 MNHNY, CDR2 SVGAGI (reference sequence). The CDR3 is 12 amino acids.

The chain has TRBV9 and TRBJ2-3; D is unclear. CDR1 SGDLS and CDR2 YYNGEE come from the germline V gene. This CDR3 is built from 12 residues. Trimming shortened V by 0 bases and J by 5 bases, and 4 bases separated the two germline ends. CDR3 sequence reads: CASSVDLDTQYF. As DNA, the CDR3 is TGTGCCAGCAGCGTAGATCTAGATACGCAGTATTTT.

This chain uses TRBV19 with TRBJ2-1; TRBD1 matches 7 bases. Trimming at V came to 6 bases and at J to 0 bases, leaving 8 bases not matched to a gene. This CDR3 has 16 residues. Germline values: CDR1 LNHDA, CDR2 SQIVND (reference sequence). CDR3 in amino acids: CASSTSTGSSYNEQFF. DNA for the CDR3: TGTGCCAGTAGCACATCGACAGGGAGCTCCTACAATGAGCAGTTCTTC.

The J gene is TRBJ2-7, the V gene TRBV7-9; perhaps TRBD2 as D (5 bases). Trimming cost V 4 bases and J 3 bases, with 13 bases left between them. The CDR3 has 14 residues. Germline V CDR1 and CDR2: SEHNR, FQNEAQ (reference sequence). CDR3 sequence (DNA): TGTGCCAGCAGCTCCCCCGGGATAAACTACGAGCAGTACTTC. Residues: CASSSPGINYEQYF.

The V call is TRBV2, the J call TRBJ2-1; 8 bases match TRBD2. Germline V gene sequence: CDR1 SNHLY, CDR2 FYNNEI. Trimming removed 5 bases from V and 8 bases from J; junction bases left unmatched: 2. The CDR3 sequence is 12 residues long. The chain's CDR3 is CASSMTSDEQFF. CDR3 DNA: TGTGCCAGCAGTATGACTAGCGATGAGCAGTTCTTC.

This chain joins TRBV6-1 and TRBJ1-6, with TRBD1 matching 7 bases. V shed 2 bases and J 5 bases; nucleotides not matched to a gene: 3. The germline V gene has CDR1 MNHNS and CDR2 SASEGT. The CDR3 contains 15 residues. The CDR3 bases are TGTGCCAGCAGTGAAACAGGGGTGAATAATTCACCCCTCCACTTT. Its translation: CASSETGVNNSPLHF.

Details on this clone: At one end the junction does not follow the germline gene, possibly because of a read error. The rearrangement joins TRBV29-1 to TRBJ2-1, with 8 bases aligning to TRBD1. The CDR3 runs 10 residues. Looked up from germline, CDR1 is SQVTM and CDR2 is ANQGSEA. The CDR3 DNA is TGCAGCCTCGGGTCGAAGACAGGGGTCTTC. Translating gives CSLGSKTGVF.

J is TRBJ2-7 and V is TRBV7-9; tentatively, D is TRBD1 (6 bases). Trimming removed 5 bases from V and 1 base from J, with 12 bases in between. The CDR3 runs to 14 residues. The germline V gene encodes CDR1 SEHNR and CDR2 FQNEAQ (reference sequence). CDR3 nucleotide sequence: TGTGCCAGCAGCCCAGAGGGACATTCCTACGAGCAGTACTTC. Its protein is CASSPEGHSYEQYF.

This rearrangement joins TRBV6-1 to TRBJ1-4; 9 nucleotides match TRBD1. This CDR3 region has 14 residues. CDR1 and CDR2 from the germline V gene are MNHNS and SASEGT. With 6 bases clipped from V and 8 bases from J, the junction kept 7 bases outside the gene matches. The CDR3 loop is CASSGTGTREKLFF. CDR3 DNA: TGTGCCAGCAGCGGGACAGGGACACGAGAAAAACTGTTTTTT.

The V call is TRBV6-1, the J call TRBJ1-5; TRBD1 matches 8 bases. The CDR3 runs 14 residues. CDR1 and CDR2 (germline): MNHNS, SASEGT. The trim removed 8 bases at V and 3 bases at J, leaving 6 bases unmatched. The DNA of the CDR3 is TGTGCCAGCGCGGGGACAGGACACAATCAGCCCCAGCATTTT. Translated, it gives CASAGTGHNQPQHF.

This chain joins TRBV7-8 and TRBJ1-5; D remains ambiguous. This CDR3 has 14 residues. Germline V CDR1 and CDR2: SGHVS, FQNEAQ. Trimming shortened V by 5 bases and J by 7 bases, and 15 bases separated the two germline ends. The CDR3 DNA follows: TGTGCCAGCAGCCAAGAAAGTAGTCGCCAGCCCCAGCATTTT. This sequence encodes CASSQESSRQPQHF.

The rearrangement uses TRBV9 and TRBJ1-1; D is undetermined. The length of the CDR3 is 13 residues. CDR1 and CDR2 (germline): SGDLS, YYNGEE. Trimming removed 0 bases from V and 3 bases from J, with 6 bases in between. CDR3 in DNA: TGTGCCAGCAGCGTAGTTGGAGACACTGAAGCTTTCTTT. Translation gives CASSVVGDTEAFF.

The chain uses TRBV11-1 and TRBJ2-7, with D unclear. The CDR3 is made up of 14 amino acids. V was trimmed by 2 bases and J by 2 bases, leaving 10 bases between them. Per the germline V gene, CDR1 is SGHAT and CDR2 is FQDESV (reference sequence). The chain's CDR3 is CASSLMPSTYEQYF. DNA for the CDR3: TGTGCCAGCAGCTTAATGCCTAGTACCTACGAGCAGTACTTC.

This chain uses TRBV9 with TRBJ2-3, with D perhaps TRBD2 (6 bases). The CDR3 has 16 residues. V was clipped by 0 bases and J by 2 bases, with 13 bases between them. Germline values: CDR1 SGDLS, CDR2 YYNGEE. The CDR3 region has the DNA TGTGCCAGCAGCGTAGGAAGGCGGGACTCCACAGATACGCAGTATTTT. Its translation: CASSVGRRDSTDTQYF.

The V call is TRBV9, the J call TRBJ2-7; no firm D call. With 0 bases removed from V and 4 bases from J, the gap between germline ends came to 2 bases. This CDR3 contains 11 residues. Germline lookup yields CDR1 SGDLS and CDR2 YYNGEE. The CDR3: CASSVAYEQYF. CDR3 bases: TGTGCCAGCAGCGTAGCTTACGAGCAGTACTTC. The full variable domain, completed using reference TRBV9 and TRBJ2-7, is DSGVTQTPKHLITATGQRVTLRCSPRSGDLSVYWYQQSLDQGLQFLIQYYNGEERAKGNILERFSAQQFPDLHSELNLSSLELGDSALYFCASSVAYEQYFGPGTRLTVT.

The rearrangement links TRBV5-6 to TRBJ2-5, with no clear D. Germline lookup yields CDR1 SGHDT and CDR2 YYEEEE. Trimming stripped 1 base from V and 2 bases from J, with 9 bases between. This CDR3 is 14 amino acids long. CDR3: CASSLSVRQETQYF. The CDR3, as DNA: TGTGCCAGCAGCTTGTCGGTCAGGCAAGAGACCCAGTACTTC.

J is TRBJ2-7 and V is TRBV6-1; D not resolved. Trimming took 2 bases from V and 6 from J, leaving 11 bases between them. The CDR3 runs to 13 residues. Germline CDR1 is MNHNS and CDR2 is SASEGT. The CDR3 region has the DNA TGTGCCAGCAGTGAAAACCCCAGGCGCGAGCAGTACTTC. It encodes CASSENPRREQYF.

V and J are TRBV12-5 and TRBJ2-3; 8 bases are shared with TRBD2. CDR1 is LGHNT, CDR2 FRNRAP, per germline. This CDR3 spans 14 amino acids. Trimming at V came to 7 bases and at J to 3 bases, leaving 6 bases not matched to a gene. The CDR3 nucleotides are TGTGCTAGTGCGGGGACTAGGGGTACAGATACGCAGTATTTT. As protein: CASAGTRGTDTQYF.

The chain couples TRBV4-3 to TRBJ2-2; TRBD1 aligns across 8 bases. Trimming took 2 bases from V and 1 from J; bases not matched to a gene: 6. Per germline, CDR1 LGHNA and CDR2 YSLEER. The CDR3 is 17 amino acids. CDR3 DNA sequence: TGCGCCAGCAGCCAACTCGCCGGGACAGGGAACACCGGGGAGCTGTTTTTT. It is translated as CASSQLAGTGNTGELFF.